Each of the 19 T cell receptor beta chains below was sequenced from the same sample in a study of T cells in Graves' hyperthyroidism and ophthalmopathy. TCR beta CDR3 region amplification was performed from RNA transcripts. Carried out on the TCR CDR3, a first-round RT-PCR used the HTBI primer set. TCRdb independently ran MiXCR on the multiplex PCR reads; one entry per CDR3 protein. Altogether roughly 240,000 distinct CDR3 sequences are present, approximately 25% being singletons, with the ten largest covering approximately 35%. Sequenced material: blood. Receptors originate from a woman aged 40 to 50 with Graves' ophthalmopathy.

The chain joins TRBV20-1 to TRBJ2-5, with 10 bases fitting TRBD1. From germline, CDR1 is DFQATT and CDR2 SNEGSKA (reference sequence). The CDR3 spans 15 residues. Trimming cost V 3 bases and J 3 bases; bases outside gene matches: 7. The CDR3 nucleotides read TGCAGTGCTAGGAAGATCGGGACAGGGGAAGAGACCCAGTACTTC. This translates into CSARKIGTGEETQYF.

Ten or more counts support this clonotype. J is TRBJ2-7 and V is TRBV15, with 10 bases aligning to TRBD2. The CDR3 spans 18 residues. V dropped 3 bases and J dropped 0; count of bases not matched to a gene: 11. CDR1 LNHNV and CDR2 YYDKDF come from the germline V gene (reference sequence). CDR3 coding DNA: TGTGCCACCAGCAGCACCGTATTACTAGCGGGAAGCTCCTACGAGCAGTACTTC. Protein product: CATSSTVLLAGSSYEQYF.

A few counts support this clonotype. Mismatch with germline at one junction end may stem from a read error. This rearrangement joins TRBV11-1 to TRBJ2-7, with D unresolved. In germline, CDR1 is SGHAT, CDR2 FQDESV (reference sequence). This CDR3 region has 16 residues. CDR3 nucleotides: TGTGCCATCAGCTTACCCGACGGACCAACCTTCTACGAGCAGTACTTC. Its translation: CAISLPDGPTFYEQYF.

This clonotype was observed many times. V gene TRBV29-1 combines with J gene TRBJ2-7; D remains ambiguous. V lost 1 base, J lost 0 bases, and 10 bases lay in between. The CDR3 is 14 residues long. Germline CDR1 reads SQVTM; CDR2 reads ANQGSEA. The CDR3, as DNA: TGCAGCGTTGAAGGTGGCAAGAGCTCCTACGAGCAGTACTTC. It specifies CSVEGGKSSYEQYF.

This CDR3 reads CASSQGYGTGGLGEQYF. The CDR3 region has the DNA TGTGCCAGCAGCCAAGGTTATGGGACAGGGGGCTTGGGGGAGCAGTACTTC. The chain couples TRBV3-1 to TRBJ2-7; 12 nucleotides line up with TRBD1. Unmatched junction bases numbered 11, after V lost 1 base and J lost 7 bases. CDR1 and CDR2 (germline): LGHDT, YNNKEL (reference sequence). The CDR3 spans 17 residues.

This clonotype was counted ten times or more. The chain has TRBV10-3 and TRBJ1-2, with D perhaps matching TRBD1 (6 bases). Looked up from germline, CDR1 is ENHRY and CDR2 is SYGVKD. Trimming left V 0 bases short and J 4 bases short, with 9 bases between. The CDR3 length is 14 residues. This CDR3 is CAISESRQAYGYTF. CDR3 nucleotide sequence: TGTGCCATCAGTGAGTCAAGACAGGCCTATGGCTACACCTTC.

This chain uses TRBV30 with TRBJ2-7; the D is unclear. V lost 1 base and J lost 6, with 10 bases in between. The CDR3 spans 12 residues. Germline CDR1 reads GTSNPN; CDR2 reads SVGIG (reference sequence). The CDR3 spells CAWSGRAIEQYF. In nucleotides, the CDR3 is TGTGCCTGGAGTGGACGTGCCATCGAGCAGTACTTC.

Ten or more counts support this clonotype. The chain recombines TRBV20-1 with TRBJ2-7; the D gene is possibly TRBD1 (6 bases). Germline V lookup: CDR1 DFQATT, CDR2 SNEGSKA (reference sequence). V lost 5 bases and J 4 bases, leaving 15 bases between the germline ends. The CDR3 extends over 13 amino acids. The CDR3 nucleotides are TGCAGTGCTTGGGGCAGGGGCCTATACGAGCAGTACTTC. Encoded protein: CSAWGRGLYEQYF.

The chain carries TRBV7-6 and TRBJ1-1; D is unclear. The CDR3 length is 13 residues. Deletions cut 5 bases from V and 3 bases from J, with 10 bases between. The germline V gene encodes CDR1 SGHVS and CDR2 FNYEAQ. The CDR3 loop reads CASSRTRDTEAFF. CDR3 coding DNA: TGTGCCAGCAGCCGCACTCGGGACACTGAAGCTTTCTTT.

The V gene is TRBV12-3 or TRBV12-4, the J gene TRBJ2-2, with D tentatively TRBD2 (7 bases). This CDR3 has 14 amino acids. V was clipped by 3 bases and J by 3 bases, with 8 bases between them. CDR3: CASSLGGHTGELFF. For the CDR3, the DNA is TGTGCCAGCAGTTTGGGGGGGCACACCGGGGAGCTGTTTTTT.

There are many counts of this clonotype. The chain employs TRBV3-1 and TRBJ2-5; D gene uncertain. The CDR3 covers 13 residues. V was trimmed by 6 bases and J by 0 bases, leaving 8 bases between them. The V gene's germline CDR1 is LGHDT and CDR2 YNNKEL (reference sequence). The CDR3 protein is CASSLLYQETQYF. In nucleotides, the CDR3 is TGTGCCAGCAGTCTTCTGTACCAAGAGACCCAGTACTTC.

The sample holds many counts of this clonotype. The chain uses TRBV12-3 or TRBV12-4 and TRBJ1-2; a possible D gene is TRBD1 (6 bases). Trimming pared 3 bases from V and 6 bases from J, leaving 17 bases between. This CDR3 contains 15 residues. The CDR3: CASSFIGRGADGYTF. The CDR3 nucleotides are TGTGCCAGCAGTTTCATAGGGAGGGGGGCGGATGGCTACACCTTC.

The V gene is TRBV18, the J gene TRBJ2-7, with unresolved D. The CDR3 runs to 14 residues. Trimming shortened V by 2 bases and J by 2 bases, and 10 bases separated the two germline ends. Germline CDR1 and CDR2: KGHSH and LQKENI. CDR3 DNA sequence: TGTGCCAGCTCACCATTCCGAGACCCCTACGAGCAGTACTTC. Encoded protein: CASSPFRDPYEQYF. The full variable domain, in which reference TRBV18 and TRBJ2-7 provide the parts outside the CDR3, is NAGVMQNPRHLVRRRGQEARLRCSPMKGHSHVYWYRQLPEEGLKFMVYLQKENIIDESGMPKERFSAEFPKEGPSILRIQQVVRGDSAAYFCASSPFRDPYEQYFGPGTRLTVT.

The rearrangement uses TRBV28 and TRBJ1-2; D possibly corresponds to TRBD1 (6 bases). CDR3 length: 13 amino acids. V dropped 6 bases and J dropped 6 bases, with 14 bases sitting between them. Germline V CDR1 and CDR2: MDHEN, SYDVKM. Written as DNA, the CDR3 is TGTGCCAGCAGACATGGGGGGGGCAATGGCTACACCTTC. It codes for CASRHGGGNGYTF.

Many counts were recorded for this clonotype. The chain has TRBV20-1 and TRBJ2-2; tentatively, D is TRBD2 (6 bases). This CDR3 is 16 amino acids long. In germline, CDR1 is DFQATT, CDR2 SNEGSKA (reference sequence). V lost 0 bases to trimming and J lost 4 bases, with 15 bases between them. CDR3 sequence reads: CSAREEEGLSTGELFF. In DNA, the CDR3 is TGCAGTGCTAGAGAGGAGGAGGGGTTGAGCACCGGGGAGCTGTTTTTT.

This clonotype was counted between two and nine times. One junction end disagrees with the germline gene, perhaps due to a read error. This rearrangement joins TRBV9 to TRBJ1-2; D perhaps matches TRBD1 (5 bases). CDR3 size: 14 residues. Germline V gene sequence: CDR1 SGDLS, CDR2 YYNGEE. CDR3 region: CASSVDPQEDGYIF. The CDR3 DNA is TGTGCCAGCAGCGTAGATCCACAGGAAGATGGCTACATCTTC.

The CDR3 nucleotides are TGTGCCAGCAGTTTACCCGGGTTGTCTGAAGCTTTCTTT. Translated, it gives CASSLPGLSEAFF. The rearrangement joins TRBV28 to TRBJ1-1; D ambiguous. The V end lost 2 bases, the J end lost 6 bases, and 10 bases lay between the germline ends. CDR3 length: 13 amino acids. From germline, CDR1 is MDHEN and CDR2 SYDVKM. Full variable domain (remainder filled in from reference TRBV28 and TRBJ1-1): DVKVTQSSRYLVKRTGEKVFLECVQDMDHENMFWYRQDPGLGLRLIYFSYDVKMKEKGDIPEGYSVSREKKERFSLILESASTNQTSMYLCASSLPGLSEAFFGQGTRLTVV.

V and J are TRBV29-1 and TRBJ1-1; D uncertain. V shed 1 base and J shed 0 bases, with 6 bases lying between them. Germline CDR1 is SQVTM and CDR2 is ANQGSEA. The CDR3 contains 13 residues. The CDR3 here is CSVEAGMNTEAFF. DNA for the CDR3: TGCAGCGTTGAAGCAGGTATGAACACTGAAGCTTTCTTT.

This clonotype appeared many times. The V call is TRBV20-1, the J call TRBJ2-7, with 9 nucleotides matching TRBD2. From germline, CDR1 is DFQATT and CDR2 SNEGSKA (reference sequence). The CDR3 has 14 residues. The ends lost 3 bases at V and 2 bases at J; junction bases unmatched: 5. CDR3 nucleotide sequence: TGCAGTGCTAGTCCTAGCGGGATCACCTACGAGCAGTACTTC. This translates into CSASPSGITYEQYF.